A selection of T cell receptor beta chains follows, all from one sample in a study of blood T cell repertoires in COVID-19. The repertoire was sequenced with immunoSEQ multiplex PCR; TCRdb's copy has only in-frame clones and lacks some. The profile shows under 200,000 clones, about 83% of them singletons. The sequencing input was peripheral blood. Receptors originate from a woman between 65 and 79 years old with COVID-19, enrolled during active disease. CDR3s include the opening cysteine and the closing phenylalanine or tryptophan. Each record gives: J gene, clone size, V gene, D gene, CDR3 protein, CDR3 DNA. A D gene is named only where the DNA matches it firmly. Only some rows state a clone size, as once, few, many or a class for expanded clones.

j_gene: TRBJ1-6
abundance: -
v_gene: TRBV14
d_gene: -
CDR3aa: CASSQELAGVNSPLHF
CDR3nt: TGTGCCAGCAGCCAAGAATTGGCAGGGGTGAATTCACCCCTCCACTTT

j_gene: TRBJ2-3
abundance: -
v_gene: TRBV9
d_gene: TRBD2
CDR3aa: CASSVASASGGMNTQYF
CDR3nt: TGTGCCAGCAGCGTAGCATCGGCTAGCGGGGGAATGAATACGCAGTATTTT

j_gene: TRBJ2-1
abundance: -
v_gene: TRBV4-2
d_gene: -
CDR3aa: CASSQAAIGEQFF
CDR3nt: TGTGCCAGCAGCCAAGCCGCGATTGGTGAGCAGTTCTTC

j_gene: TRBJ2-1
abundance: -
v_gene: TRBV7-8
d_gene: -
CDR3aa: CASSLPGHNEQFF
CDR3nt: TGTGCCAGCAGCTTGCCAGGGCACAATGAGCAGTTCTTC

j_gene: TRBJ1-1
abundance: -
v_gene: TRBV16
d_gene: -
CDR3aa: CASSQSTSYTEAFF
CDR3nt: TGTGCCAGCAGCCAATCCACTTCGTACACTGAAGCTTTCTTT

j_gene: TRBJ2-7
abundance: -
v_gene: TRBV19
d_gene: -
CDR3aa: CASSIGRGYEQYF
CDR3nt: TGTGCCAGTAGTATCGGCCGGGGATACGAGCAGTACTTC

j_gene: TRBJ2-7
abundance: -
v_gene: TRBV6-5
d_gene: -
CDR3aa: CASSYVDTSEQYF
CDR3nt: TGTGCCAGCAGTTACGTTGACACATCCGAGCAGTACTTC

j_gene: TRBJ2-1
abundance: -
v_gene: TRBV27
d_gene: -
CDR3aa: CASSYTAGALANNEQFF
CDR3nt: TGTGCCAGCAGTTACACCGCGGGGGCCCTCGCGAACAATGAGCAGTTCTTC

j_gene: TRBJ1-6
abundance: -
v_gene: TRBV10-1
d_gene: -
CDR3aa: CASSSDRYSPLHF
CDR3nt: TGCGCCAGCAGCAGCGACAGATATTCACCCCTCCACTTT

j_gene: TRBJ1-6
abundance: few
v_gene: TRBV27
d_gene: TRBD1
CDR3aa: CASRTGQLDNSPLHF
CDR3nt: TGTGCCAGCAGAACGGGACAGTTGGATAATTCACCCCTCCACTTT

j_gene: TRBJ2-1
abundance: -
v_gene: TRBV5-1
d_gene: TRBD2
CDR3aa: CASSLPSGGPDNEQFF
CDR3nt: TGCGCCAGCAGCTTGCCTAGCGGGGGGCCCGACAATGAGCAGTTCTTC

j_gene: TRBJ2-2
abundance: -
v_gene: TRBV28
d_gene: -
CDR3aa: CASSRSSTGELFF
CDR3nt: TGTGCCAGCAGTCGATCGAGCACCGGGGAGCTGTTTTTT

j_gene: TRBJ1-2
abundance: -
v_gene: TRBV3-1/TRBV3-2
d_gene: TRBD1
CDR3aa: CASSLRDSHYGYTF
CDR3nt: TGTGCCAGCAGCCTAAGGGACAGCCACTATGGCTACACCTTC

j_gene: TRBJ1-1
abundance: -
v_gene: TRBV6-5
d_gene: -
CDR3aa: CASREVTEAFF
CDR3nt: TGTGCCAGCAGGGAGGTTACTGAAGCTTTCTTT

j_gene: TRBJ1-1
abundance: -
v_gene: TRBV4-1
d_gene: -
CDR3aa: CASSHTHGATEAFF
CDR3nt: TGCGCCAGCAGCCACACCCATGGGGCTACTGAAGCTTTCTTT

j_gene: TRBJ1-2
abundance: -
v_gene: TRBV7-9
d_gene: -
CDR3aa: CASSLEREYGYTF
CDR3nt: TGTGCCAGCAGCTTAGAGAGAGAATATGGCTACACCTTC

j_gene: TRBJ1-2
abundance: -
v_gene: TRBV3-1/TRBV3-2
d_gene: TRBD1
CDR3aa: CASSIRDRDRDHGYTF
CDR3nt: TGTGCCAGCAGCATCAGGGACCGGGACAGGGACCATGGCTACACCTTC

j_gene: TRBJ2-7
abundance: -
v_gene: TRBV6-1
d_gene: TRBD2
CDR3aa: CASSEARSGRVNEQYF
CDR3nt: TGTGCCAGCAGTGAAGCCCGATCGGGGAGGGTTAACGAGCAGTACTTC

j_gene: TRBJ1-4
abundance: -
v_gene: TRBV2
d_gene: -
CDR3aa: CASSENSQGIEKLFF
CDR3nt: TGTGCCAGCAGTGAAAATAGTCAGGGAATTGAAAAACTGTTTTTT

j_gene: TRBJ2-3
abundance: -
v_gene: TRBV7-8
d_gene: -
CDR3aa: CASSLNRWGGVIGTDTQYF
CDR3nt: TGTGCCAGCAGCTTAAATAGGTGGGGGGGCGTTATTGGCACAGATACGCAGTATTTT

j_gene: TRBJ2-7
abundance: -
v_gene: TRBV5-8
d_gene: TRBD1
CDR3aa: CATNFGGRGLEQYF
CDR3nt: TGTGCCACCAACTTTGGGGGAAGGGGGCTCGAGCAGTACTTC

j_gene: TRBJ1-5
abundance: -
v_gene: TRBV2
d_gene: -
CDR3aa: CASSGSINQPQHF
CDR3nt: TGTGCCAGCAGTGGGTCTATCAATCAGCCCCAGCATTTT

j_gene: TRBJ2-5
abundance: -
v_gene: TRBV5-1
d_gene: -
CDR3aa: CASSLQGDQETQYF
CDR3nt: TGCGCCAGCAGCTTGCAGGGTGATCAAGAGACCCAGTACTTC

j_gene: TRBJ1-1
abundance: -
v_gene: TRBV4-1
d_gene: TRBD1
CDR3aa: CASSRGQARDTEAFF
CDR3nt: TGCGCCAGCAGCCGTGGACAGGCCAGGGACACTGAAGCTTTCTTT

j_gene: TRBJ2-2
abundance: -
v_gene: TRBV28
d_gene: -
CDR3aa: CASPSPGARNTGELFF
CDR3nt: TGTGCCAGCCCATCTCCAGGGGCCAGGAACACCGGGGAGCTGTTTTTT

j_gene: TRBJ2-7
abundance: -
v_gene: TRBV6-2/TRBV6-3
d_gene: -
CDR3aa: CASSGDYEQYF
CDR3nt: TGTGCCAGCAGTGGAGACTACGAGCAGTACTTC

j_gene: TRBJ2-1
abundance: -
v_gene: TRBV7-9
d_gene: -
CDR3aa: CASSPPPSGGRYNEQFF
CDR3nt: TGTGCCAGCAGCCCCCCCCCTTCGGGGGGCCGATACAATGAGCAGTTCTTC

j_gene: TRBJ1-4
abundance: -
v_gene: TRBV4-1
d_gene: TRBD1
CDR3aa: CASSPRTGPEKLFF
CDR3nt: TGCGCCAGCAGCCCGAGGACAGGGCCTGAAAAACTGTTTTTT

j_gene: TRBJ1-4
abundance: -
v_gene: TRBV2
d_gene: -
CDR3aa: CASSERTALFF
CDR3nt: TGTGCCAGCAGTGAAAGGACAGCACTGTTTTTT

j_gene: TRBJ1-2
abundance: -
v_gene: TRBV11-2
d_gene: TRBD1
CDR3aa: CASSLSTGVPYGYTF
CDR3nt: TGTGCCAGCAGCTTGAGTACAGGGGTCCCCTATGGCTACACCTTC

j_gene: TRBJ1-4
abundance: -
v_gene: TRBV2
d_gene: TRBD1
CDR3aa: CASRDRGSNEKLFF
CDR3nt: TGTGCCAGCAGAGACAGGGGCTCGAATGAAAAACTGTTTTTT

j_gene: TRBJ2-3
abundance: -
v_gene: TRBV7-6
d_gene: -
CDR3aa: CASSLTQAGAGDTQYF
CDR3nt: TGTGCCAGCAGCTTAACCCAGGCGGGGGCAGGAGATACGCAGTATTTT

j_gene: TRBJ2-5
abundance: -
v_gene: TRBV5-1
d_gene: -
CDR3aa: CASSLEQETQYF
CDR3nt: TGCGCCAGCAGCCTCGAGCAAGAGACCCAGTACTTC